These 19 T cell receptor beta chains share one sample of origin, sequenced in a study of prognosis after radiotherapy for stage I lung cancer. Template was genomic DNA; TCR beta CDR3 amplified in two multiplex PCR rounds. First-round PCR amplification was performed with primers specific to each TRBV and TRBJ gene. MiXCR, applied by TCRdb to the multiplex PCR reads, yields one record per CDR3 protein. Of about 34,000 distinct CDR3 sequences listed, under 40% are singletons. The sample was PBMCs, taken before or after stereotactic body radiation therapy (not recorded which). The source of these receptors is a donor over 45 with non-small cell lung cancer.

This clonotype was counted ten times or more. The V gene is TRBV9, the J gene TRBJ2-1, with D hard to call. Deletions cut 9 bases from V and 4 bases from J, with 17 bases between. Per the germline V gene, CDR1 is SGDLS and CDR2 is YYNGEE. The CDR3 is 14 residues long. CDR3: CATRRAEDYNEQFF. In nucleotides, the CDR3 is TGTGCCACCCGAAGGGCGGAAGATTACAATGAGCAGTTCTTC.

This clonotype came up many times. The chain has TRBV27 and TRBJ1-1; tentatively, D is TRBD1 (6 bases). The V end was cut by 2 bases, the J end by 7 bases, with 14 bases between. CDR1 and CDR2 from the germline V gene are MNHEY and SMNVEV (reference sequence). The CDR3 sequence is 14 residues long. CDR3 amino acids: CASSLVGGRLEAFF. In DNA, the CDR3 is TGTGCCAGCAGTTTAGTGGGGGGGCGACTTGAAGCTTTCTTT.

The table lists this clonotype with a few counts. V usage is TRBV4-1 and J usage is TRBJ2-1, with D possibly TRBD1 on 6 matching bases. The CDR3 runs 15 residues. Germline V gene data show CDR1 as MGHRA and CDR2 as YSYEKL. V shed 4 bases and J shed 6 bases, with 16 bases lying between them. For the CDR3, the DNA is TGCGCCAGCAGCCCCGGACAGACTGGTTCCAATGAGCAGTTCTTC. Its protein is CASSPGQTGSNEQFF.

The table lists this clonotype with many counts. The chain employs TRBV10-3 and TRBJ2-2, with D possibly matching TRBD2 (6 bases). CDR1 is ENHRY, CDR2 SYGVKD, per germline. CDR3 length: 14 amino acids. The ends were cut back, 10 bases at V and 4 bases at J, with 16 bases in the middle. As DNA, the CDR3 is TGTGCCAGCGGGCCGGGGGACCCCACCGGGGAGCTGTTTTTT. Encoded protein: CASGPGDPTGELFF.

This sequence joins TRBV29-1 and TRBJ2-3, with D hard to call. The V gene's germline CDR1 is SQVTM and CDR2 ANQGSEA. The length of the CDR3 is 13 residues. V was cut by 8 bases and J by 1 base, with 13 bases left in between. This CDR3 reads CSPTTGCTDTQYF. CDR3 DNA sequence: TGCAGCCCCACAACCGGGTGCACAGATACGCAGTATTTT.

The J gene is TRBJ1-3, the V gene TRBV5-6; D is ambiguous. CDR1 and CDR2 from the germline V gene are SGHDT and YYEEEE. Trimming removed 6 bases at V and 0 bases at J, with 10 bases between. This CDR3 spans 14 amino acids. The CDR3 is CASNPLTSGNTIYF. Written as DNA, the CDR3 is TGTGCCAGCAATCCACTTACCTCTGGAAACACCATATATTTT.

This rearrangement joins TRBV6-8 to TRBJ2-7; no definite D call. The CDR3 has 13 residues. Germline CDR1 is MNHGY and CDR2 is SAAAGT. V lost 4 bases to trimming and J lost 3 bases, with 10 bases between them. For the CDR3, the DNA is TGTGCCAGCAGTTTGGTTGGATACTACGAGCAGTACTTC. This encodes CASSLVGYYEQYF.

This clonotype was seen once. A much larger clone lies a single base off, so this may be a read error. The J gene is TRBJ2-5, the V gene TRBV30; D not resolved. Germline CDR1 reads GTSNPN; CDR2 reads SVGIG (reference sequence). This CDR3 is built from 10 residues. Here the CDR3 DNA reads TGTGCCTGGAGTCTCGAGACCCATTACTTC. Its protein is CAWSLETHYF.

Many counts were recorded for this clonotype. This rearrangement joins TRBV19 to TRBJ2-2, with 8 bases aligning to TRBD2. Losses at the gene ends were 4 bases for V and 3 bases for J; bases not matched to a gene: 4. The CDR3 is 15 residues long. Germline V gene data show CDR1 as LNHDA and CDR2 as SQIVND (reference sequence). CDR3 residues: CASSTKREYTGELFF. In DNA, the CDR3 is TGTGCCAGTAGTACGAAGCGGGAGTACACCGGGGAGCTGTTTTTT.

This clonotype was picked up many times. The chain is built from TRBV20-1 and TRBJ2-7; D is perhaps TRBD2 (6 bases). V lost 8 bases to trimming and J lost 0 bases, with 20 bases between them. Germline lookup yields CDR1 DFQATT and CDR2 SNEGSKA (reference sequence). This CDR3 has 15 amino acids. CDR3 in DNA: TGCAGTACTACACCTCCTTTGGGGGGCTCCTACGAGCAGTACTTC. Protein sequence: CSTTPPLGGSYEQYF.

This clonotype was detected ten times or more. The V call is TRBV20-1, the J call TRBJ1-2, with D unclear. V was clipped by 3 bases and J by 4 bases, with 12 bases between them. This CDR3 spans 13 amino acids. Germline V gene data show CDR1 as DFQATT and CDR2 as SNEGSKA (reference sequence). The CDR3 nucleotides are TGCAGTGCTAGGTTCCGGGCTGGCTATGGCTACACCTTC. As protein: CSARFRAGYGYTF.

This chain joins TRBV19 and TRBJ2-3, with D unclear. The CDR3 loop spans 11 amino acids. V lost 7 bases and J lost 9, with 11 bases in between. CDR1 is LNHDA, CDR2 SQIVND, per germline (reference sequence). DNA of the CDR3: TGTGCCAGTAAGGGTCAACTGACGCAGTATTTT. It is translated as CASKGQLTQYF. Full variable domain (remainder filled in from reference TRBV19 and TRBJ2-3): DGGITQSPKYLFRKEGQNVTLSCEQNLNHDAMYWYRQDPGQGLRLIYYSQIVNDFQKGDIAEGYSVSREKKESFPLTVTSAQKNPTAFYLCASKGQLTQYFGPGTRLTVL.

This clonotype was counted many times. The V call is TRBV12-5, the J call TRBJ1-1; D perhaps matches TRBD1 (6 bases). Trimming removed 5 bases from V and 4 bases from J, with 17 bases in between. This CDR3 is 15 amino acids long. From germline, CDR1 is LGHNT and CDR2 FRNRAP. CDR3 amino acids: CASGPQQGWGTEAFF. The DNA of the CDR3 is TGTGCTAGTGGTCCTCAACAGGGTTGGGGCACTGAAGCTTTCTTT.

J is TRBJ1-4 and V is TRBV20-1; D remains unclear. Deletions cut 3 bases from V and 0 bases from J, with 8 bases between. Per germline, CDR1 DFQATT and CDR2 SNEGSKA (reference sequence). The length of the CDR3 is 14 residues. The CDR3 loop reads CSASLIATNEKLFF. CDR3 DNA: TGCAGTGCTAGCTTAATCGCAACTAATGAAAAACTGTTTTTT.

This clonotype is deemed medium-sized. This chain connects TRBV24-1 to TRBJ2-7, with a weak D call TRBD1 (5 bases). V shed 10 bases and J shed 0 bases, with 15 bases lying between them. This CDR3 spans 14 amino acids. Germline-derived CDR1 and CDR2 are KGHDR and SFDVKD. CDR3 in DNA: TGTGCCACGCCCCCTGGGCAGGGCTCCTACGAGCAGTACTTC. Its translation: CATPPGQGSYEQYF.

This clonotype has a count of ten or more. V gene TRBV28 combines with J gene TRBJ2-3; the match to TRBD2 covers 8 bases. This CDR3 contains 13 residues. From germline, CDR1 is MDHEN and CDR2 SYDVKM. V shed 6 bases and J 2 bases; nucleotides not matched to a gene: 1. The CDR3 spells CASRLAATDTQYF. The DNA of the CDR3 is TGTGCCAGCAGACTAGCGGCCACAGATACGCAGTATTTT.

In regard to this clonotype: A read error may explain this, as a much larger clone is one base away. This chain joins TRBV3-1 and TRBJ2-7; weak D call: TRBD2 (6 bases). V lost 5 bases to trimming and J lost 6 bases, with 8 bases between them. The CDR3 contains 11 residues. In germline, CDR1 is LGHDT, CDR2 YNNKEL (reference sequence). The CDR3: CASSGGSEQYF. CDR3 nucleotide sequence: TGTGCCAGCAGCGGGGGGTCCGAGCAGTACTTC.

This clonotype occurred many times. The chain joins TRBV30 to TRBJ2-1; TRBD1 might be the D (5 bases). Trimming took off 0 bases at V and 6 bases at J, with 9 bases between the two ends. CDR1 is GTSNPN and CDR2 is SVGIG in the germline V gene (reference sequence). The CDR3 extends over 13 amino acids. CDR3 sequence: CAWSVLGANEQFF. The CDR3 DNA follows: TGTGCCTGGAGTGTCCTAGGGGCCAATGAGCAGTTCTTC. Full variable domain (remainder filled in from reference TRBV30 and TRBJ2-1): SQTIHQWPATLVQPVGSPLSLECTVEGTSNPNLYWYRQAAGRGLQLLFYSVGIGQISSEVPQNLSASRPQDRQFILSSKKLLLSDSGFYLCAWSVLGANEQFFGPGTRLTVL.

This clonotype was counted at least ten times. The chain couples TRBV2 to TRBJ2-5; TRBD1 aligns across 7 bases. The V gene's germline CDR1 is SNHLY and CDR2 FYNNEI. This CDR3 region has 14 residues. Unmatched junction bases numbered 6, after V lost 7 bases and J lost 1 base. CDR3 coding DNA: TGTGCCAGCAAGGCTGGGACAGTCCAAGAGACCCAGTACTTC. Translation gives CASKAGTVQETQYF.